The TCR beta chain under discussion was sequenced for a study of cytomegalovirus exposure and HLA in healthy donors. The PCR made use of 60 Vbeta and 13 Jbeta primers. Profiled with immunoSEQ multiplex PCR; TCRdb holds only in-frame clones, not every one. The table records about 90,000 clones, 70% to 85% of them present only once. The germline CDR1 and CDR2 sequences are SGHAT and FQNNGV. The CDR3 sequence is 14 residues long. The V and J ends lost 3 bases and 5 bases respectively, with 13 bases between them. The receptor comes from a man younger than 35 in good health and CMV-seronegative. The chain uses TRBV11-2 and TRBJ1-1; D is uncertain. The sequencing sample was made of PBMCs. The CDR3 loop is CASSFMTEKTEAFF. DNA of the CDR3: TGTGCCAGCAGCTTCATGACTGAGAAGACTGAAGCTTTCTTT.